These 17 T cell receptor beta chains originate from one sample sequenced in a study of T cells after yellow fever vaccination. MiXCR, applied by TCRdb to the 5' RACE reads, yields one record per CDR3 protein. In the table there are some 600,000 distinct CDR3 sequences, approximately 16% of which are singletons. The specimen was PBMCs, collected more than 4 days after the first yellow fever vaccination. The source of these receptors is a young man who received the YFV17D yellow fever vaccine.

This clonotype has at least ten counts. The chain is built from TRBV5-5 and TRBJ1-2; maybe TRBD1 (6 bases). Germline CDR1 reads SGHKS; CDR2 reads YYEKEE (reference sequence). V lost 6 bases, J lost 0 bases, and 21 bases lay in between. This CDR3 is built from 17 residues. The DNA for the CDR3 is TGTGCCAGCAATGGGGGGGCAGGGGCCTCGGCTAACTATGGCTACACCTTC. Encoded protein: CASNGGAGASANYGYTF.

A few counts support this clonotype. The chain combines TRBV4-1 with TRBJ2-2; D ambiguous. The V end was cut by 1 base, the J end by 2 bases, with 5 bases between. Looked up from germline, CDR1 is MGHRA and CDR2 is YSYEKL. This CDR3 comprises 14 residues. The CDR3 DNA follows: TGCGCCAGCAGCCAAGCCACTAACACCGGGGAGCTGTTTTTT. Translated, it gives CASSQATNTGELFF.

The chain uses TRBV9 and TRBJ1-6; D remains ambiguous. Between the trimmed V and J ends, which lost 0 bases and 11 bases, there was a span of 12 bases. There are 14 residues in the CDR3. The germline gives CDR1 SGDLS, CDR2 YYNGEE. The CDR3 protein is CASSVDGSFAPLHF. CDR3 DNA: TGTGCCAGCAGCGTAGATGGCAGTTTCGCACCCCTCCACTTT.

The sample holds a few counts of this clonotype. J is TRBJ1-1 and V is TRBV6-5; the D is unclear. V lost 3 bases and J 2 bases, leaving 7 bases between the germline ends. This CDR3 has 13 residues. The V gene's germline CDR1 is MNHEY and CDR2 SVGAGI. CDR3 amino acids: CASSYSKNTEAFF. CDR3 bases: TGTGCCAGCAGTTATAGTAAAAACACTGAAGCTTTCTTT.

The gene calls are TRBV7-9 and TRBJ2-1, with a possible D match to TRBD2 (7 bases). Germline-derived CDR1 and CDR2 are SEHNR and FQNEAQ (reference sequence). The CDR3 is 16 residues long. Trimming shortened V by 6 bases and J by 4 bases, and 19 bases separated the two germline ends. The CDR3 bases are TGTGCCAGCAGGCTGGGAGGGGGGGAAGTTTACAATGAGCAGTTCTTC. Translated, it gives CASRLGGGEVYNEQFF.

The chain employs TRBV28 and TRBJ2-5; D is perhaps TRBD1 or TRBD2 (6 bases each). Trimming took off 5 bases at V and 3 bases at J, with 28 bases between the two ends. The CDR3 length is 19 residues. Germline CDR1 reads MDHEN; CDR2 reads SYDVKM. Here the CDR3 reads CASSILTPSSGALKETQYF. DNA for the CDR3: TGTGCCAGCAGTATCCTCACACCCTCCTCGGGGGCCCTAAAAGAGACCCAGTACTTC. Supplemented by reference TRBV28 and TRBJ2-5, the full variable domain reads DVKVTQSSRYLVKRTGEKVFLECVQDMDHENMFWYRQDPGLGLRLIYFSYDVKMKEKGDIPEGYSVSREKKERFSLILESASTNQTSMYLCASSILTPSSGALKETQYFGPGTRLLVL.

The CDR3 nucleotides are TGTGCCAGCAGCTTGGTGGTGGACACTGAAGCTTTCTTT. This translates into CASSLVVDTEAFF. The chain joins TRBV5-5 to TRBJ1-1; the D is unclear. CDR1 is SGHKS, CDR2 YYEKEE, per germline (reference sequence). The V and J ends lost 0 bases and 3 bases respectively, with 6 bases between them. The CDR3 covers 13 residues.

The rearrangement uses TRBV9 and TRBJ1-5; D perhaps matches TRBD1 (5 bases). The CDR3 is made up of 14 amino acids. V was clipped by 2 bases and J by 1 base, with 7 bases between them. Germline CDR1 SGDLS, CDR2 YYNGEE. CDR3 bases: TGTGCCAGCAGCGTTTGGGGGAGCAATCAGCCCCAGCATTTT. This encodes CASSVWGSNQPQHF.

This clonotype showed up just a few times. The chain combines TRBV6-5 with TRBJ2-6, with D unresolved. Trimming pared 0 bases from V and 0 bases from J, leaving 6 bases between. CDR3 length equals 16 residues. CDR1 MNHEY and CDR2 SVGAGI come from the germline V gene. The CDR3 protein is CASSYSSNSGANVLTF. In nucleotides, the CDR3 is TGTGCCAGCAGTTACTCGTCGAACTCTGGGGCCAACGTCCTGACTTTC.

The sample holds a few counts of this clonotype. This sequence joins TRBV7-2 and TRBJ1-5; D ambiguous. From germline, CDR1 is SGHTA and CDR2 FQGNSA. V was clipped by 3 bases and J by 2 bases, with 11 bases between them. The CDR3 contains 15 residues. This CDR3 reads CASSLRFGGNQPQHF. The CDR3 nucleotides read TGTGCCAGCAGCTTGAGGTTTGGGGGCAATCAGCCCCAGCATTTT.

This clonotype has a count of ten or more. The chain couples TRBV3-1 to TRBJ2-6; D is perhaps TRBD1 or TRBD2 (5 bases each). Trimming stripped 4 bases from V and 3 bases from J, with 13 bases between. CDR1 and CDR2 (germline): LGHDT, YNNKEL (reference sequence). The CDR3 contains 16 residues. CDR3 sequence: CASSPLAGSGANVLTF. DNA for the CDR3: TGTGCCAGCAGCCCCTTGGCAGGGAGTGGGGCCAACGTCCTGACTTTC.

This clonotype was counted only a few times. The rearrangement uses TRBV5-1 and TRBJ1-2, with 8 bases lining up with TRBD1. The V gene end was trimmed by 4 bases and the J gene end by 6 bases; junction bases not matched to a gene: 14. Germline lookup yields CDR1 SGHRS and CDR2 YFSETQ. This CDR3 has 16 amino acids. The DNA of the CDR3 is TGCGCCAGCAGCGAAGTAACCCGGACAGGGAGAGATGGCTACACCTTC. Translation gives CASSEVTRTGRDGYTF.

The rearrangement links TRBV7-9 to TRBJ2-5; tentatively, D is TRBD1 or TRBD2 (5 bases each). Trimming pared 5 bases from V and 4 bases from J, leaving 20 bases between. CDR3 size: 16 residues. Germline lookup yields CDR1 SEHNR and CDR2 FQNEAQ (reference sequence). The CDR3 nucleotides are TGTGCCAGCAGCAAAGGAGAGGGACGGGATCGAGAGACCCAGTACTTC. Amino acids: CASSKGEGRDRETQYF.

This clonotype has a handful of counts. The chain joins TRBV5-1 to TRBJ1-1; 10 bases fit TRBD1. J gave up 5 bases and V 4 bases, and 8 bases lay outside the gene matches. CDR3 length: 15 residues. In germline, CDR1 is SGHRS, CDR2 YFSETQ. The CDR3 reads CASSASTGGDTEAFF. The CDR3 coding sequence is TGCGCCAGCAGCGCGTCGACAGGGGGCGATACTGAAGCTTTCTTT. Together with reference TRBV5-1 and TRBJ1-1, the CDR3 gives the full variable domain: KAGVTQTPRYLIKTRGQQVTLSCSPISGHRSVSWYQQTPGQGLQFLFEYFSETQRNKGNFPGRFSGRQFSNSRSEMNVSTLELGDSALYLCASSASTGGDTEAFFGQGTRLTVV.

The chain uses TRBV18 and TRBJ1-5, with D uncertain. This CDR3 is 15 amino acids long. Trimming shortened V by 2 bases and J by 2 bases, and 10 bases separated the two germline ends. Germline assignment: CDR1 KGHSH and CDR2 LQKENI. CDR3 protein: CASSPEGTGNQPQHF. CDR3 sequence (DNA): TGTGCCAGCTCACCAGAGGGTACTGGCAATCAGCCCCAGCATTTT.

The chain has TRBV9 and TRBJ2-1; D remains unclear. The length of the CDR3 is 14 residues. V lost 1 base and J 5 bases, leaving 10 bases between the germline ends. Per germline, CDR1 SGDLS and CDR2 YYNGEE. CDR3 region: CASSVTNPDNEQFF. DNA of the CDR3: TGTGCCAGCAGCGTAACGAACCCAGACAATGAGCAGTTCTTC.

The chain joins TRBV12-3 or TRBV12-4 to TRBJ2-5; D might be TRBD1 or TRBD2, each matching 5 bases. V was clipped by 7 bases and J by 1 base, with 16 bases between them. The CDR3 has 15 amino acids. The CDR3 nucleotides read TGTGCCAGCACTCCTGGGATTGGGGGCCAAGAGACCCAGTACTTC. Its protein is CASTPGIGGQETQYF.